The clone carrying this T cell receptor beta chain was detected a few times. It was with unique molecular identifiers that the TCRbeta library was prepared. TCRdb reprocessed the PCR reads via MiXCR and lists one record per CDR3 protein. The sample contains some 340,000 distinct CDR3 sequences, around a tenth of which appear only once. This CDR3 has 16 residues. V lost 4 bases and J lost 4, with 17 bases in between. The germline gives CDR1 SGHTA, CDR2 FQGNSA. The sample belongs to a study of T-cell reconstitution after alpha-beta-depleted transplantation in children. The specimen was PBMCs from the stem cell graft donor, collected from the stem cell graft. The genes are TRBV7-2 and TRBJ1-3; TRBD1 is a possible D gene (6 bases). This TCR came from a human donor who donated a stem cell graft to a child with acute lymphoblastic leukemia. The CDR3 bases are TGTGCCAGCAGCTACGGGCCAGGGGAGGCCGGAAACACCATATATTTT. Amino acids: CASSYGPGEAGNTIYF.